A single sample is the source of the 26 T cell receptor beta chains below, sequenced in a study of spatial heterogeneity in lung cancer. Specified time point: sample taken at primary tumor resection. The sequenced material consisted of unsorted whole RNA from tumor, nontumor lung or frozen PBMC. TCRdb ran MiXCR on the 5' RACE reads and lists one entry per CDR3 protein. The sample yields around 9,700 distinct CDR3 sequences, roughly 24% seen once. The material sequenced was PBMCs, taken at surgery. Receptor source: a female donor with early-stage non-small cell lung cancer.

This clonotype has only a few counts. V is TRBV7-6 and J is TRBJ2-2, with 8 nucleotides matching TRBD1. The CDR3 consists of 18 residues. With 4 bases clipped from V and 0 bases from J, the junction kept 10 bases outside the gene matches. In germline, CDR1 is SGHVS, CDR2 FNYEAQ. The CDR3 DNA reads TGTGCCAGCAGCTCGACCCCAGGGGGCAGCGCGAACACCGGGGAGCTGTTTTTT. Translation gives CASSSTPGGSANTGELFF.

The chain recombines TRBV2 with TRBJ2-2; unclear D gene. Deletions cut 6 bases from V and 3 bases from J, with 11 bases between. Germline CDR1 reads SNHLY; CDR2 reads FYNNEI. This CDR3 is 14 amino acids long. Here the CDR3 reads CASRQTRYTGELFF. CDR3 DNA: TGTGCCAGCAGACAGACTCGTTACACCGGGGAGCTGTTTTTT.

By share, this clonotype counts as medium-sized. V gene TRBV15 combines with J gene TRBJ2-2; 9 bases match TRBD2. V shed 2 bases and J 3 bases; nucleotides not matched to a gene: 4. The germline V gene encodes CDR1 LNHNV and CDR2 YYDKDF (reference sequence). The CDR3 loop spans 16 amino acids. The CDR3 DNA reads TGTGCCACCAGCAGAATAGCGGGAGTCGACACCGGGGAGCTGTTTTTT. It specifies CATSRIAGVDTGELFF.

The table lists this clonotype with a few counts. The chain recombines TRBV5-4 with TRBJ2-2; 8 bases map to TRBD1. The CDR3 contains 15 residues. J was trimmed by 1 base and V by 4 bases; bases with no gene match: 3. Per germline, CDR1 SGHNT and CDR2 YYREEE (reference sequence). The CDR3 DNA follows: TGTGCCAGCAGCGGGGACAGGCTGAACACCGGGGAGCTGTTTTTT. Translating it yields CASSGDRLNTGELFF.

The J gene is TRBJ1-5, the V gene TRBV7-9; tentative D call: TRBD1 (6 bases). Trimming took 1 base from V and 0 from J, leaving 10 bases between them. Germline V CDR1 and CDR2: SEHNR, FQNEAQ (reference sequence). This CDR3 is built from 16 residues. CDR3 DNA: TGTGCCAGCAGCTTAGACGAGGGACATAGCAATCAGCCCCAGCATTTT. This translates into CASSLDEGHSNQPQHF.

The rearrangement joins TRBV7-2 to TRBJ2-3, with 14 bases lining up with TRBD2. CDR3 length equals 15 residues. Germline trimming cut 5 bases from V and 6 bases from J; bases unmatched to any gene: 4. Looked up from germline, CDR1 is SGHTA and CDR2 is FQGNSA. In DNA, the CDR3 is TGTGCCAGCAGCCCCCGACTAGCGGGGGGGGATACGCAGTATTTT. Translating gives CASSPRLAGGDTQYF.

This clonotype has a count of ten or more. The chain combines TRBV7-2 with TRBJ2-1; 8 bases line up with TRBD2. With 4 bases clipped from V and 7 bases from J, the junction kept 9 bases outside the gene matches. The germline gives CDR1 SGHTA, CDR2 FQGNSA. This CDR3 has 15 residues. The CDR3 protein is CASSSMSGSRNEQFF. In nucleotides, the CDR3 is TGTGCCAGCAGCTCCATGAGCGGGAGCAGGAATGAGCAGTTCTTC.

This clonotype was observed a few times. The rearrangement links TRBV7-2 to TRBJ2-7, with 10 nucleotides matching TRBD1. Trimming took 7 bases from V and 4 from J; bases not matched to a gene: 10. The CDR3 has 15 residues. CDR1 SGHTA and CDR2 FQGNSA come from the germline V gene. Here the CDR3 DNA reads TGTGCCAGCACCCGGGACAGGGGCGGCTCTTACGAGCAGTACTTC. Translated: CASTRDRGGSYEQYF.

This clonotype is medium-sized (0.01 to 0.1%). The chain combines TRBV28 with TRBJ2-7; maybe TRBD1 (5 bases). This CDR3 region has 13 residues. Germline CDR1 and CDR2: MDHEN and SYDVKM. V dropped 3 bases and J dropped 5 bases, with 11 bases sitting between them. As DNA, the CDR3 is TGTGCCAGCAGTTTGGGGCAAGGTCACGAGCAGTACTTC. Translated, it gives CASSLGQGHEQYF.

The rearrangement uses TRBV6-5 and TRBJ1-4, with D possibly matching TRBD1 (6 bases). Germline CDR1 and CDR2: MNHEY and SVGAGI. CDR3 length: 14 residues. With 2 bases removed from V and 5 bases from J, the gap between germline ends came to 9 bases. CDR3 amino acids: CASSYDDRNEKLFF. The CDR3 DNA sequence: TGTGCCAGCAGTTACGATGACAGGAATGAAAAACTGTTTTTT.

The CDR3 DNA sequence: TGTGCCAGCAGTTACCCCGGGACAAGATGCGAGCAGTACTTC. Protein: CASSYPGTRCEQYF. The chain is built from TRBV6-5 and TRBJ2-7, with D possibly matching TRBD1 (6 bases). The germline V gene encodes CDR1 MNHEY and CDR2 SVGAGI. The V gene lost 2 bases and the J gene lost 6 bases, with 14 bases spanning the gap. The CDR3 has 14 residues.

J is TRBJ2-1 and V is TRBV7-2; 8 bases are shared with TRBD1. V lost 2 bases and J lost 7; bases outside the gene matches: 4. Germline-derived CDR1 and CDR2 are SGHTA and FQGNSA. This CDR3 spans 14 amino acids. The CDR3, as DNA: TGTGCCAGCAGCTTACTAGACAGGGGTAATGAGCAGTTCTTC. This sequence encodes CASSLLDRGNEQFF. Complete variable domain (other parts from reference TRBV7-2 and TRBJ2-1): GAGVSQSPSNKVTEKGKDVELRCDPISGHTALYWYRQSLGQGLEFLIYFQGNSAPDKSGLPSDRFSAERTGGSVSTLTIQRTQQEDSAVYLCASSLLDRGNEQFFGPGTRLTVL.

By its share, this clonotype is medium-sized. The rearrangement links TRBV11-2 to TRBJ2-1, with D perhaps TRBD1 or TRBD2 (5 bases each). The CDR3 sequence is 16 residues long. Germline-derived CDR1 and CDR2 are SGHAT and FQNNGV. V dropped 0 bases and J dropped 5 bases, with 14 bases sitting between them. DNA for the CDR3: TGTGCCAGCAGCTTAGATCTTGCACTAGGGGACAATGAGCAGTTCTTC. The encoded protein is CASSLDLALGDNEQFF.

This clonotype showed up just once. The V and J genes are TRBV6-2 or TRBV6-3 and TRBJ2-3; no definite D call. CDR1 and CDR2 from the germline V gene are MNHEY and SVGEGT. The ends were cut back, 6 bases at V and 4 bases at J, with 14 bases in the middle. The CDR3 contains 14 residues. CDR3: CASSRAGPADTQYF. The CDR3 coding sequence is TGTGCCAGCAGCCGGGCCGGACCGGCAGATACGCAGTATTTT.

The rearrangement links TRBV11-2 to TRBJ2-7; TRBD2 aligns across 14 bases. The CDR3 is 15 amino acids. J gave up 5 bases and V 5 bases, and 5 bases lay outside the gene matches. Germline loops: CDR1 SGHAT, CDR2 FQNNGV. The CDR3 bases are TGTGCCAGCAGCACCGGACTAGCGGGAGGAAACGAGCAGTACTTC. Its protein product is CASSTGLAGGNEQYF.

This clonotype came up many times. This chain links TRBV25-1 with TRBJ2-1; no clear D gene. The CDR3 sequence is 12 residues long. The V gene's germline CDR1 is MGHDK and CDR2 SYGVNS. Trimming shortened V by 10 bases and J by 6 bases, and 13 bases separated the two germline ends. CDR3 protein: CATLGPGNEQFF. The CDR3 DNA reads as TGTGCCACCCTAGGACCCGGCAATGAGCAGTTCTTC.

In its sample, this clonotype ranks as medium-sized. The V and J genes are TRBV7-9 and TRBJ2-1; D is possibly TRBD1 (5 bases). The CDR3 totals 16 residues. With 4 bases removed from V and 6 bases from J, the gap between germline ends came to 19 bases. Germline CDR1 is SEHNR and CDR2 is FQNEAQ (reference sequence). CDR3 DNA: TGTGCCAGCAGCTCAATTCGCCAGGAAGGGGTCAATGAGCAGTTCTTC. It yields the protein CASSSIRQEGVNEQFF.

This clonotype was seen many times. The rearrangement uses TRBV19 and TRBJ2-2, with D perhaps TRBD2 (5 bases). CDR3 size: 14 residues. Trimming removed 6 bases from V and 3 bases from J, with 11 bases in between. Germline values: CDR1 LNHDA, CDR2 SQIVND (reference sequence). The CDR3 loop is CASRATRDTGELFF. In DNA, the CDR3 is TGTGCCAGTAGGGCAACTAGGGACACCGGGGAGCTGTTTTTT.

The V and J genes are TRBV20-1 and TRBJ2-3; 7 nucleotides match TRBD2. V lost 1 base, J lost 3 bases, and 16 bases stayed unmatched. Germline values: CDR1 DFQATT, CDR2 SNEGSKA (reference sequence). The CDR3 is 18 residues long. The CDR3 sequence: CSARGGASGNPRTDTQYF. Here the CDR3 DNA reads TGCAGTGCTAGAGGAGGGGCTAGCGGAAACCCCAGGACAGATACGCAGTATTTT.

The chain is built from TRBV12-3 or TRBV12-4 and TRBJ2-6, with 7 bases matching TRBD1. CDR3 length equals 18 residues. V shed 7 bases, J shed 0 bases, and the junction held 12 bases outside the gene matches. The CDR3 is CASNFLTGSLSGANVLTF. The CDR3 coding sequence is TGTGCCAGCAACTTCTTGACAGGGTCCCTCTCTGGGGCCAACGTCCTGACTTTC.

In its sample, this clonotype was seen many times. This chain links TRBV19 with TRBJ2-3; 10 positions match TRBD2. Germline V gene data show CDR1 as LNHDA and CDR2 as SQIVND (reference sequence). This CDR3 spans 13 amino acids. V gave up 8 bases and J gave up 1 base; unmatched junction bases: 0. This CDR3 reads CASGLAGTDTQYF. The DNA for the CDR3 is TGTGCCAGTGGACTAGCGGGCACAGATACGCAGTATTTT.

The chain is built from TRBV19 and TRBJ2-7; 12 nucleotides align to TRBD2. Germline CDR1 and CDR2: LNHDA and SQIVND (reference sequence). Trimming at V came to 5 bases and at J to 5 bases, leaving 10 bases not matched to a gene. The CDR3 sequence is 16 residues long. The DNA for the CDR3 is TGTGCCAGTAGTGCCAGTCGGACTAGCGGGACCCACGAGCAGTACTTC. Its translation: CASSASRTSGTHEQYF.

In this sample, this clonotype turned up many times. Here the CDR3 DNA reads TGCGCCAGCAGAAACCTTGTGGCGGCGAACACTGAAGCTTTCTTT. Residues: CASRNLVAANTEAFF. The V and J genes are TRBV5-1 and TRBJ1-1, with unresolved D. The CDR3 covers 15 residues. V was pared by 5 bases and J by 1 base, with 15 bases between. The germline gives CDR1 SGHRS, CDR2 YFSETQ.

In this sample, this clonotype turned up a few times. This chain joins TRBV29-1 and TRBJ2-7; D is uncertain. Germline lookup yields CDR1 SQVTM and CDR2 ANQGSEA. Between the trimmed V and J ends, which lost 2 bases and 2 bases, there was a span of 7 bases. This CDR3 has 12 amino acids. The CDR3 nucleotides are TGCAGCGTTGAACTGTCCCCCTACGAGCAGTACTTC. Translated, it gives CSVELSPYEQYF.

This clonotype was seen repeatedly, ten times or more. The chain has TRBV4-1 and TRBJ2-3, with D possibly TRBD2 on 5 matching bases. The CDR3 runs 17 residues. The V end lost 4 bases, the J end lost 2 bases, and 19 bases lay between the germline ends. Germline assignment: CDR1 MGHRA and CDR2 YSYEKL. The CDR3 sequence is CASSPRAASGNTDTQYF. In nucleotides, the CDR3 is TGCGCCAGCAGCCCTCGGGCAGCCAGCGGAAACACAGATACGCAGTATTTT.

This clonotype ranks as medium-sized. The chain recombines TRBV12-3 or TRBV12-4 with TRBJ2-1; no clear D gene. V lost 3 bases to trimming and J lost 6 bases, with 9 bases between them. The CDR3 loop spans 13 amino acids. CDR3: CASSLRPLNEQFF. The CDR3 DNA follows: TGTGCCAGCAGTTTGCGTCCCCTCAATGAGCAGTTCTTC.